The clone carrying this TCR beta chain came up a few times. Its cognate antigen is unknown. The data belong to a study of T cells after yellow fever vaccination. Looking at the study overall: For low cell numbers, libraries were made with SMART-Seq v4 Ultra Low Input.

A universal primer site and UMIs were added as TCR cDNA was made by 5'RACE template switching. TCRdb ran MiXCR on the 5' RACE reads and lists one entry per CDR3 protein. Here the sample spans 300,000 to 400,000 distinct CDR3 sequences, 8.5% to 10% being singletons. Study-wide points: Only a small proportion of the clonotypes turned up in both the CD4 and the CD8 compartments, likely arising from convergent recombination. Repertoires sorted by FACS could include abundant clonotypes that are contaminants from the bulk population.

This TCR came from a man younger than 35 who received the YFV17D yellow fever vaccine. Here the sequenced sample was PBMCs, taken on the day of the first yellow fever vaccination.

The CDR3: CASSVGGITDTQYF. CDR3 sequence (DNA): TGTGCCAGCTCCGTCGGGGGTATCACAGATACGCAGTATTTT. V usage is TRBV18 and J usage is TRBJ2-3; the D gene is possibly TRBD2 (6 bases). Germline CDR1 is KGHSH and CDR2 is LQKENI. V lost 6 bases, J lost 2 bases, and 12 bases lay in between. The CDR3 is 14 residues long.